The source of this T cell receptor beta chain is a study of CD8 T cells in ankylosing spondylitis. Germline loops: CDR1 DFQATT, CDR2 SNEGSKA (reference sequence). The CDR3 covers 15 residues. Trimming removed 6 bases from V and 3 bases from J; junction bases left unmatched: 11. This clonotype was seen a handful of times. The antigen is undetermined. As the method for making TCR beta libraries, quantitative 5'-RACE with molecular barcodes was used. TCRdb independently ran MiXCR on the 5' RACE reads; one entry per CDR3 protein. The table records 220,000 or so distinct CDR3 sequences, about 10% of them present only once. Study outcomes and limitations: Typical of ankylosing spondylitis blood, it appeared, was a TCR beta motif of roughly eight highly homologous variants. Reports of some motif variants in reactive arthritis synovial fluid and blood predate this one. Clones linked to disease were reported to show significant enrichment in matched ankylosing spondylitis synovial fluid.

Material for sequencing was blood, either unsorted or a sorted T cell fraction (not recorded which). The receptor was derived from a male donor with ankylosing spondylitis or in good health (not recorded which). The chain recombines TRBV20-1 with TRBJ1-1; 9 bases align to TRBD1. CDR3 residues: CSAKNRGRGDTEAFF. DNA of the CDR3: TGCAGTGCAAAGAACAGGGGGCGCGGGGACACTGAAGCTTTCTTT.